These 21 T cell receptor beta chains were sequenced from one sample in a study of vaccination and CD4 T cells after COVID-19. At the Johns Hopkins FTIC core, DNA taken from cultured CD4+ T cells was sequenced by way of the Oncomine TCR Beta short-read assay. Each CDR3 protein gets one entry after TCRdb re-called the PCR reads with MiXCR. The top ten hold roughly 25% of the sample, which has some 10,000 distinct CDR3 sequences, around a quarter seen once. The sample's treatment: approximately 9-day PBMC culture with coronavirus spike peptide pools or control peptides (ViraFEST assay). These TCRs are of unknown antigen specificity. Sample: CD4+ T cells from blood, cultured in vitro, taken before SARS-CoV-2 vaccination. All receptors derive from a human donor who received a COVID-19 vaccine.

The CDR3 loop reads CASTSSGGYSGNTIYF. CDR3 coding DNA: TGTGCCAGCACGTCCTCAGGGGGCTATTCTGGAAACACCATATATTTT. The V gene is TRBV11-2, the J gene TRBJ1-3; TRBD1 agrees at 8 bases. J was trimmed by 1 base and V by 7 bases; bases with no gene match: 9. The CDR3 covers 16 residues. Germline CDR1 reads SGHAT; CDR2 reads FQNNGV.

This clonotype turned up a few times. The chain recombines TRBV10-3 with TRBJ2-1, with 10 bases identical to TRBD2. Germline trimming cut 7 bases from V and 10 bases from J; bases unmatched to any gene: 10. This CDR3 has 14 residues. Germline loops: CDR1 ENHRY, CDR2 SYGVKD. CDR3 bases: TGTGCCATCACCCCGGGGGAAGCGGGGGGGGAGCAGTTCTTC. Its translation: CAITPGEAGGEQFF.

This chain connects TRBV5-1 to TRBJ2-3, with D possibly TRBD2 on 5 matching bases. V dropped 2 bases and J dropped 0 bases, with 10 bases sitting between them. CDR3 length: 15 residues. From germline, CDR1 is SGHRS and CDR2 YFSETQ. CDR3 sequence: CASSFSSHSTDTQYF. CDR3 coding DNA: TGCGCCAGCAGCTTCTCTAGCCATAGCACAGATACGCAGTATTTT.

This clonotype turned up a few times. The gene calls are TRBV19 and TRBJ1-3; 7 bases are a match to TRBD1. Germline V CDR1 and CDR2: LNHDA, SQIVND (reference sequence). This CDR3 is 15 amino acids long. Losses at the gene ends were 6 bases for V and 4 bases for J; bases not matched to a gene: 9. The CDR3 nucleotides read TGTGCCAGTAGGCCCCGGGACAGCGGGGGAAACACCATATATTTT. This codes for CASRPRDSGGNTIYF.

This chain joins TRBV6-1 and TRBJ1-3; D ambiguous. Trimming shortened V by 1 base and J by 4 bases, and 5 bases separated the two germline ends. Germline V gene sequence: CDR1 MNHNS, CDR2 SASEGT. The CDR3 contains 13 residues. The CDR3 coding sequence is TGTGCCAGCAGTGAAGTCAGGGGAAACACCATATATTTT. This sequence encodes CASSEVRGNTIYF.

There are a few counts of this clonotype. J is TRBJ2-1 and V is TRBV20-1; TRBD2 aligns across 8 bases. V gave up 6 bases and J gave up 8 bases; unmatched junction bases: 15. The length of the CDR3 is 15 residues. CDR1 is DFQATT, CDR2 SNEGSKA, per germline (reference sequence). In DNA, the CDR3 is TGCAGTGCAATCTCAACGGCGGGGGGCAGTGATGAGCAGTTCTTC. Translated: CSAISTAGGSDEQFF.

The chain has TRBV10-1 and TRBJ1-1; a weak D match, TRBD1 (5 bases). This CDR3 comprises 11 residues. The V end was cut by 4 bases, the J end by 5 bases, with 5 bases between. Germline V lookup: CDR1 WNHNN, CDR2 SYGVQD (reference sequence). This CDR3 is CASSGGTEAFF. In DNA form, the CDR3 reads TGCGCCAGCAGTGGGGGGACTGAAGCTTTCTTT.

This clonotype was observed a handful of times. The genes are TRBV20-1 and TRBJ2-5, with TRBD1 identical over 7 bases. The junction had 4 bases not matched to a gene; V was cut back by 2 bases and J by 1 base. This CDR3 comprises 14 residues. Germline CDR1 reads DFQATT; CDR2 reads SNEGSKA (reference sequence). CDR3 sequence reads: CSARRDRLQETQYF. CDR3 nucleotides: TGCAGTGCTAGAAGGGACAGACTCCAAGAGACCCAGTACTTC.

This clonotype was counted between two and nine times. V is TRBV20-1 and J is TRBJ2-2, with 9 bases fitting TRBD2. There are 16 residues in the CDR3. With V trimmed by 1 base and J by 4 bases, 7 bases remained unmatched. Germline V gives CDR1 DFQATT, CDR2 SNEGSKA (reference sequence). The CDR3 loop reads CSARVPSGVGTGELFF. The CDR3 DNA reads TGCAGTGCTAGAGTACCTAGCGGGGTGGGCACCGGGGAGCTGTTTTTT.

The rearrangement uses TRBV6-1 and TRBJ2-2, with 7 nucleotides matching TRBD1. With 7 bases clipped from V and 1 base from J, the junction kept 12 bases outside the gene matches. Looked up from germline, CDR1 is MNHNS and CDR2 is SASEGT. The CDR3 totals 17 residues. The CDR3 DNA reads TGTGCCAGCACCCCTTGGGGACAGCAGGGGAACACCGGGGAGCTGTTTTTT. Its translation is CASTPWGQQGNTGELFF.

This clonotype was counted between two and nine times. The chain carries TRBV30 and TRBJ1-1; D is unresolved. The germline gives CDR1 GTSNPN, CDR2 SVGIG (reference sequence). This CDR3 contains 13 residues. Trimming pared 0 bases from V and 1 base from J, leaving 6 bases between. DNA for the CDR3: TGTGCCTGGAGTGTATACGGGAACACTGAAGCTTTCTTT. Its protein product is CAWSVYGNTEAFF.

This chain uses TRBV24-1 with TRBJ2-3; 9 positions match TRBD2. CDR3 length equals 20 residues. Germline assignment: CDR1 KGHDR and CDR2 SFDVKD. Losses at the gene ends were 2 bases for V and 2 bases for J; bases not matched to a gene: 16. Here the CDR3 reads CATSDSGTSPGHPLTDTQYF. The CDR3 DNA is TGTGCCACCAGTGATTCCGGGACTAGCCCCGGTCACCCTCTCACAGATACGCAGTATTTT.

This sequence joins TRBV12-3 or TRBV12-4 and TRBJ1-2; D is unclear. The CDR3 totals 14 residues. V was pared by 4 bases and J by 0 bases, with 9 bases between. CDR3 nucleotides: TGTGCCAGCAGTTCGAGGAGGGCTAACTATGGCTACACCTTC. Translating it yields CASSSRRANYGYTF.

The chain couples TRBV19 to TRBJ1-2; 8 bases fit TRBD1. CDR1 and CDR2 from the germline V gene are LNHDA and SQIVND (reference sequence). The CDR3 covers 16 residues. Trimming at V came to 5 bases and at J to 4 bases, leaving 12 bases not matched to a gene. CDR3 bases: TGTGCCAGTAGTGTCAGGGGGCTCACGCCCCTCTATGGCTACACCTTC. This sequence encodes CASSVRGLTPLYGYTF.

This clonotype has a handful of counts. The chain employs TRBV18 and TRBJ2-6; D is possibly TRBD2 (6 bases). Trimming shortened V by 6 bases and J by 1 base, and 10 bases separated the two germline ends. CDR1 and CDR2 from the germline V gene are KGHSH and LQKENI. CDR3 length equals 15 residues. This chain's CDR3 is CASSHGTSGANVLTF. The CDR3 DNA reads as TGTGCCAGCTCCCACGGGACTTCTGGGGCCAACGTCCTGACTTTC.

This clonotype was counted only a few times. The chain couples TRBV19 to TRBJ2-5; either TRBD1 or TRBD2 may supply D (5 bases each). Germline V gene lookup returns CDR1 LNHDA and CDR2 SQIVND (reference sequence). The CDR3 contains 13 residues. Trimming took off 6 bases at V and 7 bases at J, with 15 bases between the two ends. The CDR3 sequence is CASRLDGTRTQYF. The CDR3 region has the DNA TGTGCCAGTAGACTGGACGGGACGCGGACCCAGTACTTC.

This clonotype was seen a handful of times. In DNA, the CDR3 is TGCAGCGTTGACCCCGGGGGCAGGGAGACCCAGTACTTC. It specifies CSVDPGGRETQYF. This chain links TRBV29-1 with TRBJ2-5, with D perhaps TRBD1 or TRBD2 (6 bases each). The length of the CDR3 is 13 residues. From germline, CDR1 is SQVTM and CDR2 ANQGSEA. V was cut by 3 bases and J by 5 bases, with 13 bases left in between.

This clonotype was counted only a few times. The J gene is TRBJ2-2, the V gene TRBV20-1; no clear D gene. Trimming removed 0 bases at V and 2 bases at J, with 7 bases between. This CDR3 has 14 amino acids. Per the germline V gene, CDR1 is DFQATT and CDR2 is SNEGSKA (reference sequence). This CDR3 is CSARDARNTGELFF. DNA of the CDR3: TGCAGTGCTAGAGATGCGAGAAACACCGGGGAGCTGTTTTTT.

The V call is TRBV24-1, the J call TRBJ1-2, with 7 bases aligning to TRBD1. Germline loops: CDR1 KGHDR, CDR2 SFDVKD. V was pared by 6 bases and J by 8 bases, with 5 bases of the junction left unmatched. The CDR3 contains 12 residues. For the CDR3, the DNA is TGTGCCACCAGTTTCGACAGGGAAGGCTACACCTTC. Its protein is CATSFDREGYTF.

This clonotype was counted only a few times. V usage is TRBV20-1 and J usage is TRBJ1-1, with a tentative D call TRBD1 (5 bases). Trimming stripped 6 bases from V and 0 bases from J, with 14 bases between. CDR1 and CDR2 from the germline V gene are DFQATT and SNEGSKA (reference sequence). The CDR3 runs 14 residues. DNA of the CDR3: TGCAGTGCCCCCCGACAGACCATGAACACTGAAGCTTTCTTT. It is translated as CSAPRQTMNTEAFF.

V and J are TRBV20-1 and TRBJ1-2; D may be TRBD1 (5 bases). CDR3 length equals 18 residues. V lost 1 base and J 8 bases, leaving 29 bases between the germline ends. From germline, CDR1 is DFQATT and CDR2 SNEGSKA (reference sequence). The CDR3 loop is CSARGGRPGSLRGEGYTF. For the CDR3, the DNA is TGCAGTGCTAGAGGCGGCCGGCCGGGGTCCCTTAGGGGCGAGGGCTACACCTTC.